Sequencing of this TCR beta chain was carried out in a study of CD4 and CD8 cells across lung adenocarcinoma regions. This CDR3 has 15 amino acids. With 2 bases removed from V and 4 bases from J, the gap between germline ends came to 12 bases. The patients had localized lung adenocarcinoma, a non-small cell subtype. In TCRdb, the PCR reads were re-called with MiXCR into one record per CDR3 protein. The table lists 7,400 or so distinct CDR3 sequences, around 40% of them singletons. This sequence originates from a male donor with lung adenocarcinoma. The CD4 and CD8 labels of this study may be unreliable. V is TRBV12-3 or TRBV12-4 and J is TRBJ2-1; D possibly corresponds to TRBD2 (7 bases). The sequenced material came from CD4+ T cells from the margin of a lung tumor. CDR3 amino acids: CASSLSGDMYNEQFF. For the CDR3, the DNA is TGTGCCAGCAGTTTAAGCGGGGACATGTACAATGAGCAGTTCTTC.